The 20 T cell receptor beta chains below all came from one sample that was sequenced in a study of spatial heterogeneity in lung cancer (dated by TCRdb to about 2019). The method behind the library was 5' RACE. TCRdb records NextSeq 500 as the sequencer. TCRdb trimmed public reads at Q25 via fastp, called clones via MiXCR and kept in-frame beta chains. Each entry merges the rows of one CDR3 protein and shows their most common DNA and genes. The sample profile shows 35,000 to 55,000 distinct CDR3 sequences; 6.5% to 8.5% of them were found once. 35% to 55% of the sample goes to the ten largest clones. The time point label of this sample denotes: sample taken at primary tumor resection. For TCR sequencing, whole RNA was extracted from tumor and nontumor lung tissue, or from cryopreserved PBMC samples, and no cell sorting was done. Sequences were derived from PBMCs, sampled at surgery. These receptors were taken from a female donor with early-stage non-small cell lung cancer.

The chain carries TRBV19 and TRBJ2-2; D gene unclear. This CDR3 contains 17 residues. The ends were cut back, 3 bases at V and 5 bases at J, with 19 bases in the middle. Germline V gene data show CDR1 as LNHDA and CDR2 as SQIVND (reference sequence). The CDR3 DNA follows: TGTGCCAGTAGTATTTTAGTGGTCTCGATCCGAACCGGGGAGCTGTTTTTT. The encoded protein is CASSILVVSIRTGELFF.

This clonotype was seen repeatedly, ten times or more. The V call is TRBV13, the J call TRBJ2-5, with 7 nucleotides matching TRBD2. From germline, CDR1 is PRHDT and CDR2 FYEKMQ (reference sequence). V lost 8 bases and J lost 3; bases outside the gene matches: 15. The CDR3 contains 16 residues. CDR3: CASRPFWGGTKETQYF. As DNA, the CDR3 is TGTGCCAGCCGCCCCTTTTGGGGGGGGACGAAAGAGACCCAGTACTTC.

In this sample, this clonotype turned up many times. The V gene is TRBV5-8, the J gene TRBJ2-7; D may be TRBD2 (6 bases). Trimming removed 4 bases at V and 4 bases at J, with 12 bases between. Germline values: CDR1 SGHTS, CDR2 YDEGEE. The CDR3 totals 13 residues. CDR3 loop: CASSRDSGYEQYF. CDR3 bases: TGTGCCAGCAGCCGGGACTCCGGGTACGAGCAGTACTTC.

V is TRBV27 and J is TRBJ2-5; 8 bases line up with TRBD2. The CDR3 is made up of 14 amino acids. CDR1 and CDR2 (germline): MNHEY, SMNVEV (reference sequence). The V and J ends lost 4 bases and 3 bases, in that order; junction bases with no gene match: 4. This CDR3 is CASSSRGGKETQYF. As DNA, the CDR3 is TGTGCCAGCAGTTCCCGGGGGGGGAAAGAGACCCAGTACTTC.

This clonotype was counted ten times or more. The DNA of the CDR3 is TGCAGTGCTAGACTGGGGAGCAATCAGCCCCAGCATTTT. Amino acids: CSARLGSNQPQHF. J is TRBJ1-5 and V is TRBV20-1; D call uncertain. Per germline, CDR1 DFQATT and CDR2 SNEGSKA (reference sequence). Trimming removed 2 bases at V and 1 base at J, with 6 bases between. The CDR3 spans 13 residues.

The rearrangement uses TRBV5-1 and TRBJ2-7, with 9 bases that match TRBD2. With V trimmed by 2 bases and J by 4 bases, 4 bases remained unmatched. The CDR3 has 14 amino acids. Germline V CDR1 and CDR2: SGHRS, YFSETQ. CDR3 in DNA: TGCGCCAGCAGCTTCTCGCTAGCGGGGTACGAGCAGTACTTC. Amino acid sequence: CASSFSLAGYEQYF. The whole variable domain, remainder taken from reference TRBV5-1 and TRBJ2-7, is KAGVTQTPRYLIKTRGQQVTLSCSPISGHRSVSWYQQTPGQGLQFLFEYFSETQRNKGNFPGRFSGRQFSNSRSEMNVSTLELGDSALYLCASSFSLAGYEQYFGPGTRLTVT.

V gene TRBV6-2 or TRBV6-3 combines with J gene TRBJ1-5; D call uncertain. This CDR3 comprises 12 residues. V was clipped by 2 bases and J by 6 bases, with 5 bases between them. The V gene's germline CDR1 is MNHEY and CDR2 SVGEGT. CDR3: CASSYPTQPQHF. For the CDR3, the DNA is TGTGCCAGCAGTTACCCTACTCAGCCCCAGCATTTT.

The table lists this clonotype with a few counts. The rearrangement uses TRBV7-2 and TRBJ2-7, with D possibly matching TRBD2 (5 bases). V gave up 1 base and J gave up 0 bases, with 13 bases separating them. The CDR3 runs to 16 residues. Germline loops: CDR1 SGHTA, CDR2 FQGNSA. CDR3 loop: CASSLGGAVNSYEQYF. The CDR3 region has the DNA TGTGCCAGCAGCTTAGGGGGAGCGGTAAACTCCTACGAGCAGTACTTC.

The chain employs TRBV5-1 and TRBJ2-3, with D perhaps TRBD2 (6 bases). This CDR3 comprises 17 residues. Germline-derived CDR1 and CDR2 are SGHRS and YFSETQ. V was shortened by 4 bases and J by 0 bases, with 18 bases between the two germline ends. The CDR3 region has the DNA TGCGCCAGCAGCCCCGGGGTCGCGGGGCTTAGCACAGATACGCAGTATTTT. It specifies CASSPGVAGLSTDTQYF.

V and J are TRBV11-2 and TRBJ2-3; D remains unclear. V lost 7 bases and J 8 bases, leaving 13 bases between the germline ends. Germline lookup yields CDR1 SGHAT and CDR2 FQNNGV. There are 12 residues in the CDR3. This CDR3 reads CASTTQRPTQYF. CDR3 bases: TGTGCCAGCACCACCCAACGTCCTACGCAGTATTTT.

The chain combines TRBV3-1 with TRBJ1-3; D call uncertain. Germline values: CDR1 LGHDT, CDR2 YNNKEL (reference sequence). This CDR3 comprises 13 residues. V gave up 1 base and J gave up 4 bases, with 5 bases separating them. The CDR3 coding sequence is TGTGCCAGCAGCCAAGGACACGGAAACACCATATATTTT. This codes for CASSQGHGNTIYF.

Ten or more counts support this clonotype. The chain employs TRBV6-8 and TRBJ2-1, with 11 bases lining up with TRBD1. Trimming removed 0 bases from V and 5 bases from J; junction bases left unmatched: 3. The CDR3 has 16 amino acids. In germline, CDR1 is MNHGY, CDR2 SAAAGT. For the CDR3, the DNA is TGTGCCAGCAGTTACTCGAGGGACAGGGGGAACAATGAGCAGTTCTTC. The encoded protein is CASSYSRDRGNNEQFF.

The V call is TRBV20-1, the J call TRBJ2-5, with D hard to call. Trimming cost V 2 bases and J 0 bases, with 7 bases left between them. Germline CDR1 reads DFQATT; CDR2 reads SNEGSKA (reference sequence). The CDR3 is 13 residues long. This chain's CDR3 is CSARRPYQETQYF. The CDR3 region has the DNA TGCAGTGCTAGACGGCCGTACCAAGAGACCCAGTACTTC.

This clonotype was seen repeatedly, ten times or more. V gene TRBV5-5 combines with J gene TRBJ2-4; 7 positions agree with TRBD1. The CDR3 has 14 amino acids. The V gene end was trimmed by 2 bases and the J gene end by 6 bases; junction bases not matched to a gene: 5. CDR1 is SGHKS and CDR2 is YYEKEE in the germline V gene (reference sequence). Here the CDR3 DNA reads TGTGCCAGCAGCTTCACCACAGGGGTAAACATTCAGTACTTC. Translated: CASSFTTGVNIQYF.

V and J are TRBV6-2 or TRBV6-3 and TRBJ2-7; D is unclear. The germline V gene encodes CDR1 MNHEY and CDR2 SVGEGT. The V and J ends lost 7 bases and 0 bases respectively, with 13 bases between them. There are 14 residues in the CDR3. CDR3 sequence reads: CASILDSGSYEQYF. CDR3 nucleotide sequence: TGTGCCAGCATCCTCGACTCCGGCTCCTACGAGCAGTACTTC.

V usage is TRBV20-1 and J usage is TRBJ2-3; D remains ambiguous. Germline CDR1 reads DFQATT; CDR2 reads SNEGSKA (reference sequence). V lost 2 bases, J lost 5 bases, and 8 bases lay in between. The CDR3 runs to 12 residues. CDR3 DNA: TGCAGTGCTAGATTGTCTGTAGATACGCAGTATTTT. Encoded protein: CSARLSVDTQYF.

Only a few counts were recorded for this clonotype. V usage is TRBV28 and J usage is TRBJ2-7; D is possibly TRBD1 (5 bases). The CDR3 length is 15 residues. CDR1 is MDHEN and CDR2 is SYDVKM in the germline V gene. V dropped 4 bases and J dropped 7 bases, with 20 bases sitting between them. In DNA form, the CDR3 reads TGTGCCAGCAGTTCCCCTCAGACAGCTAGGGGAGAGCAGTACTTC. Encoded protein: CASSSPQTARGEQYF.

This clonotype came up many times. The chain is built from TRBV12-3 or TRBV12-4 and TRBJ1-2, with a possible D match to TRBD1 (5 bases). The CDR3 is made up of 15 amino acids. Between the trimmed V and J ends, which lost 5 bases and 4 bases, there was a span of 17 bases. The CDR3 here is CASSTPGTPVYGYTF. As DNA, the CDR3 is TGTGCCAGCAGTACCCCGGGGACGCCTGTCTATGGCTACACCTTC.

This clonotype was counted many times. The CDR3 DNA reads TGTGCCAGCAGTGGGGACAGGGGGAAGTACGAGCAGTACTTC. Translating gives CASSGDRGKYEQYF. This sequence joins TRBV25-1 and TRBJ2-7; 11 positions agree with TRBD1. The CDR3 has 14 amino acids. Losses at the gene ends were 4 bases for V and 4 bases for J; bases not matched to a gene: 3. The germline V gene encodes CDR1 MGHDK and CDR2 SYGVNS.

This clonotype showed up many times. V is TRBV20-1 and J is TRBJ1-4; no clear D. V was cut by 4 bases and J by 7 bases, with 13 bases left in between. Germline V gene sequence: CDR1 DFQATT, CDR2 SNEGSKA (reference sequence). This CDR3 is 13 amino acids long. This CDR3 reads CSAIPPLGEKLFF. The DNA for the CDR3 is TGCAGTGCTATTCCCCCACTGGGTGAAAAACTGTTTTTT.